Below, 5 T cell receptor beta chains from the same sample are listed, as sequenced in a study of T cells after yellow fever vaccination. TCRdb called the 5' RACE reads again in MiXCR, with one record for every CDR3 protein. The repertoire includes roughly 30,000 distinct CDR3 sequences, about 10% of them detected once, and around 12% sits in the top ten. Material: PBMCs, either bulk or a sorted T-cell subset (CD4+, CD8+, memory, or dextramer-sorted; not recorded which), obtained roughly 15 days after the first yellow fever vaccination. These receptors were taken from a man between 18 and 35 years old who received the YFV17D yellow fever vaccine.

Notes on this clonotype: A read error is possible here, since a much larger clone lies one base away. The rearrangement joins TRBV5-5 to TRBJ2-2; TRBD2 might be the D (5 bases). Germline values: CDR1 SGHKS, CDR2 YYEKEE (reference sequence). V lost 4 bases and J 5 bases, leaving 9 bases between the germline ends. The CDR3 spans 13 residues. This CDR3 is CASSLGVTGELFF. CDR3 coding DNA: TGTGCCAGCAGCCTCGGGGTAACCGGGGAGCTGTTTTTT.

This clonotype was counted many times. The V and J genes are TRBV5-1 and TRBJ1-1; the D is unclear. The CDR3 spans 13 residues. Trimming left V 1 base short and J 5 bases short, with 9 bases between. Germline V gene sequence: CDR1 SGHRS, CDR2 YFSETQ. CDR3 loop: CASSLLISTEAFF. In DNA form, the CDR3 reads TGCGCCAGCAGCTTGCTAATTTCAACTGAAGCTTTCTTT.

As regards this clonotype: This could be a read error, since a much larger clone is one nucleotide away. This chain links TRBV4-2 with TRBJ2-2; weak D call: TRBD2 (5 bases). Germline CDR1 LGHNA, CDR2 YNFKEQ. The CDR3 has 15 residues. V gave up 1 base and J gave up 1 base, with 7 bases separating them. As DNA, the CDR3 is TGTGCCAGCAGCCAAGTGGAGGTGAACACCGGGGAGCTGTTTTTT. Translated, it gives CASSQVEVNTGELFF.

This clonotype has ten or more counts. The rearrangement links TRBV3-1 to TRBJ1-6; D unresolved. This CDR3 has 16 amino acids. The V end was cut by 1 base, the J end by 8 bases, with 15 bases between. Germline CDR1 and CDR2: LGHDT and YNNKEL (reference sequence). This chain's CDR3 is CASSQGLGRTHSPLHF. CDR3 DNA sequence: TGTGCCAGCAGCCAAGGTCTCGGCCGGACGCATTCACCCCTCCACTTT.

Worth noting for this clonotype: This may come from a read error, since a much larger clone is one base off. V is TRBV4-3 and J is TRBJ2-2, with D maybe TRBD1 (5 bases). The CDR3 has 13 residues. Germline assignment: CDR1 LGHNA and CDR2 YSLEER. CDR3 nucleotides: TGCGCCAGCAGCCCCCAGGGTACCGTGGAGCTGTTTTTT. This encodes CASSPQGTVELFF.